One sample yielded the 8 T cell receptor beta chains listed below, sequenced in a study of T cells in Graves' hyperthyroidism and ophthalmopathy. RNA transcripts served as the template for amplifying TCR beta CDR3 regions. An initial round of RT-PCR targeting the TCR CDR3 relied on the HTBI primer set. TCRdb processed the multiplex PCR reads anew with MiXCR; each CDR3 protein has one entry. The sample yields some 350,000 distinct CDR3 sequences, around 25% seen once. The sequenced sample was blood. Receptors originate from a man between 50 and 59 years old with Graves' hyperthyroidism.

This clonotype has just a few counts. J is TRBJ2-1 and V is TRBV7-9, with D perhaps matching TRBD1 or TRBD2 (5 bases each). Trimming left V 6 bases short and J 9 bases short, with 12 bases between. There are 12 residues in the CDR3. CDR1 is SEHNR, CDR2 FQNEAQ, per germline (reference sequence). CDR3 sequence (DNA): TGTGCCAGCAGAGTGGGTGGGGGTGAGCAGTTCTTC. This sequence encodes CASRVGGGEQFF.

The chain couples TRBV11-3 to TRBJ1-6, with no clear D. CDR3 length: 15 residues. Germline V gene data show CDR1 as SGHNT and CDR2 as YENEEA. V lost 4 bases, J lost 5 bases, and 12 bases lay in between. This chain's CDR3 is CASSSSKVDNSPLHF. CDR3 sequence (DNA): TGTGCCAGCAGCTCGTCGAAGGTCGATAATTCACCCCTCCACTTT.

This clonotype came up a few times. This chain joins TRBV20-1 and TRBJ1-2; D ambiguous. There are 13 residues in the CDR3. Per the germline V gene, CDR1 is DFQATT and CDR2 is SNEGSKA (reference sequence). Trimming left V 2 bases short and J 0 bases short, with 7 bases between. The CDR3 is CSARFTSNYGYTF. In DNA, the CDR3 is TGCAGTGCTAGATTTACATCTAACTATGGCTACACCTTC.

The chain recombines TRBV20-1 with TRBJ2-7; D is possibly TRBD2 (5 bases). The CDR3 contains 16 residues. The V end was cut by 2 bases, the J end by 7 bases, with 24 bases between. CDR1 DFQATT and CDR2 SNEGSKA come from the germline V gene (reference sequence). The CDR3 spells CSARPPEVWEAGEQYF. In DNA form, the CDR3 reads TGCAGTGCTAGACCACCGGAGGTCTGGGAAGCTGGGGAGCAGTACTTC.

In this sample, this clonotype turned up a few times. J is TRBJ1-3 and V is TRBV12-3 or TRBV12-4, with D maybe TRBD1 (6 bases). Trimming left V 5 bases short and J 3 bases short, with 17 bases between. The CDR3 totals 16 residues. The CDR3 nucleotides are TGTGCCAGCAGTCCAGGGCTTTGGGGGCTTGGAAACACCATATATTTT. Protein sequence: CASSPGLWGLGNTIYF.

The CDR3: CASSPRTRGTQYF. Here the CDR3 DNA reads TGTGCCAGCAGCCCCCGGACTAGGGGTACGCAGTATTTT. The rearrangement uses TRBV12-3 or TRBV12-4 and TRBJ2-3; 7 nucleotides line up with TRBD2. The junction had 8 bases not matched to a gene; V was cut back by 6 bases and J by 8 bases. The length of the CDR3 is 13 residues.

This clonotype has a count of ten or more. CDR3 loop: CASTSTSYEQYF. The CDR3 DNA follows: TGTGCCAGCACTAGCACTTCCTACGAGCAGTACTTC. The rearrangement uses TRBV6-1 and TRBJ2-7; possibly TRBD2 for D (5 bases). V lost 7 bases, J lost 1 base, and 8 bases lay in between. Germline V gene sequence: CDR1 MNHNS, CDR2 SASEGT. The CDR3 contains 12 residues.

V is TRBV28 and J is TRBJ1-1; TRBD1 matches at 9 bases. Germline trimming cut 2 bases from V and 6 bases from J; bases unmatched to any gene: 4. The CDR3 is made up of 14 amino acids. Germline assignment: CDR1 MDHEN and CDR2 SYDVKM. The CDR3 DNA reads TGTGCCAGCAGTTTAGGGACAGGGATGGCTGAAGCTTTCTTT. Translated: CASSLGTGMAEAFF.